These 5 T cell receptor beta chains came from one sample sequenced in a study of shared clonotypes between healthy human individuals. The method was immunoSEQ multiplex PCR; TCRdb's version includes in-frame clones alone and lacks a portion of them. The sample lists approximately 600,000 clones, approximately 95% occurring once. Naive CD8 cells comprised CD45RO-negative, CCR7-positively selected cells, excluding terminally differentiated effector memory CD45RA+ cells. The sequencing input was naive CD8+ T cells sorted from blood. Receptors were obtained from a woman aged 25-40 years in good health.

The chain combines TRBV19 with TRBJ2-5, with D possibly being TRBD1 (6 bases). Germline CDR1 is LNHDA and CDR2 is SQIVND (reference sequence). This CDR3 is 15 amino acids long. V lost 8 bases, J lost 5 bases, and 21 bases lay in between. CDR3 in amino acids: CASHTGKDSLETQYF. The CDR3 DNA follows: TGTGCCAGTCATACAGGGAAAGACTCCCTGGAGACCCAGTACTTC.

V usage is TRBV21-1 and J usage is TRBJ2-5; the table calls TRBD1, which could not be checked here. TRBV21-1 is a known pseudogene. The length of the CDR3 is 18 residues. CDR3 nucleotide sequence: TGTGCCAGCAGCAACCCATTAAAGAGGAAAAGGGGGCCTGAGACCCAGTACTTC. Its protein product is CASSNPLKRKRGPETQYF.

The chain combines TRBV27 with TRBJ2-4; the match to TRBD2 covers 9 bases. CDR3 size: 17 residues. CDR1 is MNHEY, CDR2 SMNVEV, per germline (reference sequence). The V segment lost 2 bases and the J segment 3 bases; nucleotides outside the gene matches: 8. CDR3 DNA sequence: TGTGCCAGCAGTTTAAATAGCGGGAGTGGGGTCAAAAACATTCAGTACTTC. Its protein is CASSLNSGSGVKNIQYF.

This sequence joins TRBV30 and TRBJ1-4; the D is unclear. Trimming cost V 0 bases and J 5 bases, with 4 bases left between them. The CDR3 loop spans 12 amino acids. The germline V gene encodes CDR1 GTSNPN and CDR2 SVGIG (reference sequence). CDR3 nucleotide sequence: TGTGCCTGGAGTGTGCTGAATGAAAAACTGTTTTTT. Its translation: CAWSVLNEKLFF. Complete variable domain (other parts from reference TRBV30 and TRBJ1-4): SQTIHQWPATLVQPVGSPLSLECTVEGTSNPNLYWYRQAAGRGLQLLFYSVGIGQISSEVPQNLSASRPQDRQFILSSKKLLLSDSGFYLCAWSVLNEKLFFGSGTQLSVL.

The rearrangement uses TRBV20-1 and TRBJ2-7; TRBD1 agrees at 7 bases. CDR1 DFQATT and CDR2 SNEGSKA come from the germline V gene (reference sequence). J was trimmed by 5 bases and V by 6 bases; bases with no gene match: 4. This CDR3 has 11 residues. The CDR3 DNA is TGCAGTGCCTCGACAGGGAACGAGCAGTACTTC. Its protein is CSASTGNEQYF.